These 9 T cell receptor beta chains were all obtained from the same sample, sequenced in a study of neurological immune-mediated disorders. TCRdb independently ran MiXCR on the 5' RACE reads; one entry per CDR3 protein. The sample lists under 90,000 distinct CDR3 sequences, approximately 4% seen once, with roughly 2.9% in the top ten. Specimen: PBMCs. Source of these receptors: a woman aged 45-65 years with multiple sclerosis.

This clonotype was recorded at least ten times. The CDR3 nucleotides are TGTGCCAGCAGTTATCTGGGGACGAATGAGCAGTTCTTC. Translated: CASSYLGTNEQFF. The genes are TRBV6-2 or TRBV6-3 and TRBJ2-1; D is tentatively TRBD1 or TRBD2 (5 bases each). Germline V gives CDR1 MNHEY, CDR2 SVGEGT. The V gene lost 3 bases and the J gene lost 7 bases, with 10 bases spanning the gap. CDR3 size: 13 residues.

Ten or more counts support this clonotype. V is TRBV4-3 and J is TRBJ1-3; 7 nucleotides match TRBD1. J gave up 8 bases and V 1 base, and 5 bases lay outside the gene matches. CDR1 and CDR2 from the germline V gene are LGHNA and YSLEER. The CDR3 contains 14 residues. In DNA form, the CDR3 reads TGCGCCAGCAGCCAAGTGGACAGGCGGGACACCATATATTTT. It is translated as CASSQVDRRDTIYF.

This clonotype was detected only a few times. The chain couples TRBV3-1 to TRBJ1-1, with 7 nucleotides matching TRBD1. Germline-derived CDR1 and CDR2 are LGHDT and YNNKEL (reference sequence). V was pared by 3 bases and J by 7 bases, with 8 bases of the junction left unmatched. The CDR3 sequence is 14 residues long. The CDR3 nucleotides read TGTGCCAGCAGCCAGACGACAGGGCGAGATGAAGCTTTCTTT. Its translation is CASSQTTGRDEAFF.

The chain joins TRBV7-9 to TRBJ1-1; no reliable D call. This CDR3 is 14 amino acids long. The germline CDR1 and CDR2 sequences are SEHNR and FQNEAQ (reference sequence). V was cut by 3 bases and J by 1 base, with 9 bases left in between. CDR3 sequence reads: CASSFVGSNTEAFF. DNA of the CDR3: TGTGCCAGCAGCTTTGTGGGATCGAACACTGAAGCTTTCTTT.

The table lists this clonotype with many counts. The CDR3: CASSFQGRETQYF. The CDR3 DNA sequence: TGTGCCAGCAGCTTTCAGGGGAGGGAGACCCAGTACTTC. J is TRBJ2-5 and V is TRBV7-6; D is perhaps TRBD1 or TRBD2 (6 bases each). V was trimmed by 3 bases and J by 5 bases, leaving 10 bases between them. The CDR3 has 13 amino acids. Looked up from germline, CDR1 is SGHVS and CDR2 is FNYEAQ. Variable domain in full (rest from reference TRBV7-6 and TRBJ2-5): GAGVSQSPRYKVTKRGQDVALRCDPISGHVSLYWYRQALGQGPEFLTYFNYEAQQDKSGLPNDRFSAERPEGSISTLTIQRTEQRDSAMYRCASSFQGRETQYFGPGTRLLVL.

This clonotype was seen at least ten times. V is TRBV15 and J is TRBJ2-7; D may match TRBD1 or TRBD2 (5 bases each). This CDR3 comprises 14 residues. Germline CDR1 LNHNV, CDR2 YYDKDF (reference sequence). V gave up 8 bases and J gave up 6 bases, with 20 bases separating them. This CDR3 reads CATRTGTAHGEQYF. Written as DNA, the CDR3 is TGTGCCACCCGGACCGGGACGGCCCACGGCGAGCAGTACTTC.

This clonotype was seen ten or more times. The chain combines TRBV6-1 with TRBJ2-1; 7 bases map to TRBD1. J lost 4 bases, V lost 10 bases, and 10 bases had no gene match. Looked up from germline, CDR1 is MNHNS and CDR2 is SASEGT. This CDR3 is built from 14 residues. CDR3 sequence reads: CATLRDSRYNEQFF. CDR3 DNA sequence: TGTGCCACCCTCCGGGACAGCCGATACAATGAGCAGTTCTTC.

This clonotype was counted many times. V and J are TRBV5-6 and TRBJ1-2; D not resolved. V was pared by 2 bases and J by 6 bases, with 17 bases between. Per germline, CDR1 SGHDT and CDR2 YYEEEE. The CDR3 sequence is 15 residues long. The CDR3 DNA reads as TGTGCCAGCAGCTTCGGACGGTACCTACTAGATGGCTACACCTTC. It is translated as CASSFGRYLLDGYTF.

V gene TRBV18 combines with J gene TRBJ1-5; 10 nucleotides agree with TRBD1. The V gene end was trimmed by 5 bases and the J gene end by 7 bases; junction bases not matched to a gene: 5. Germline CDR1 KGHSH, CDR2 LQKENI. This CDR3 region has 14 residues. CDR3 DNA: TGTGCCAGCTCATTCGACAGGGGGCTACAGCCCCAGCATTTT. This sequence encodes CASSFDRGLQPQHF.